The 22 T cell receptor beta chains below were found in one sample sequenced in a study of tumor-infiltrating lymphocytes in primary liver carcinoma (dated by TCRdb to the late 2010s). Instrument used: Illumina HiSeq 2500. Starting from approximately 460 ng total RNA, TCRbeta-specific cDNA was produced by reverse transcription with a constant-region primer and ProtoScript II reverse transcriptase. TCRbeta libraries were built with three nested multiplex PCR rounds, a slightly modified ARM-PCR procedure. Each of the first two PCR rounds ran for nine to ten cycles and used multiplex TRBV1-TRBV30 forward primers together with a Cbeta reverse primer. TCRdb reprocessing: public reads trimmed at Q25 with fastp, clones called with MiXCR, in-frame beta chains kept. Rows are unified per CDR3 protein, each entry keeping the most common DNA and genes. This sample lists a few hundred thousand distinct CDR3 sequences; around three fifths were detected once. The ten largest clones represent approximately 17% of the sample.

Blood RNA was extracted from unsorted whole blood with TRIzol reagent; germline DNA came from the DNeasy Blood & Tissue kit. Sequences were obtained from peripheral blood. All receptors derive from a woman aged 30 to 39 with primary liver carcinoma and hepatitis B virus infection.

As regards this clonotype: Since a much larger clone is just one base distant, this may be a read error. CDR3 DNA sequence: TGTGCCAGCAGTTACTCTCTTTCCTACGAGCAGTTCTTC. This encodes CASSYSLSYEQFF. The chain has TRBV6-2 or TRBV6-3 and TRBJ2-7; no reliable D call. The J call may be mistaken, given a closer DNA end match to TRBJ2-1. The CDR3 is 13 residues long. CDR1 MNHEY and CDR2 SVGEGT come from the germline V gene.

Remarks on this clonotype: The CDR3 does not close with the conserved phenylalanine or tryptophan, likely indicating a read error. This chain joins TRBV11-2 and TRBJ2-7; 9 bases map to TRBD2. The CDR3 sequence is 15 residues long. After removal of 4 bases from V and 2 bases from J, the junction contained 6 bases not matched to a gene. Germline lookup yields CDR1 SGHAT and CDR2 FQNNGV. CDR3 DNA: TGTGCCAGCAGCTGGGGAGCGGGAGGCCCCTACGAGCAGTACCTC. Its translation: CASSWGAGGPYEQYL.

Remarks on this clonotype: Just one base apart from a much larger clone, this may be a read error. The chain employs TRBV29-1 and TRBJ1-1; D uncertain. Germline V gives CDR1 SQVTM, CDR2 ANQGSEA. This CDR3 is built from 12 residues. The CDR3 protein is CRVEDLDTEAFF. CDR3 in DNA: TGCAGGGTTGAAGACTTGGACACTGAAGCTTTCTTT.

The sample holds a few counts of this clonotype. This chain connects TRBV12-3 or TRBV12-4 to TRBJ2-7; D may correspond to TRBD1 or TRBD2 (6 bases each). The V gene lost 2 bases and the J gene lost 4 bases, with 12 bases spanning the gap. The CDR3 consists of 14 residues. The CDR3 nucleotides are TGTGCCAGCAGTTTATCGGGGGCTCGATACGAGCAGTACTTC. This translates into CASSLSGARYEQYF.

Of note for this clonotype: No conserved phenylalanine or tryptophan ends this CDR3, so it is likely a read error. J is TRBJ2-5 and V is TRBV7-9; D possibly matches TRBD1 or TRBD2 (6 bases each). Trimming removed 5 bases at V and 5 bases at J, with 18 bases between. This CDR3 comprises 15 residues. Germline V CDR1 and CDR2: SEHNR, FQNEAQ (reference sequence). The CDR3 DNA reads as TGTGCCAGCAGCCCCAACTCGGGGGCTAGGGAGACCCAGTACTCC. Encoded protein: CASSPNSGARETQYS.

Comments on this clonotype: Germline and junction disagree at one end, which may indicate a read error. The gene calls are TRBV4-3 and TRBJ2-5; D is perhaps TRBD2 (6 bases). CDR1 is LGHNA, CDR2 YSLEER, per germline. The CDR3 loop spans 16 amino acids. DNA for the CDR3: TGTGCCAGCAGCCAAGATGGTGGGGTGAGACGGGAGACCCAGCACTTC. Its protein is CASSQDGGVRRETQHF.

CDR3 nucleotide sequence: TGTGCCTGCGGACAGGTAGCTAACTATGGCTACACCTTC. Its protein product is CACGQVANYGYTF. This sequence joins TRBV28 and TRBJ1-2, with TRBD1 matching 7 bases. CDR1 MDHEN and CDR2 SYDVKM come from the germline V gene. There are 13 residues in the CDR3. J gave up 0 bases and V 11 bases, and 6 bases lay outside the gene matches.

The chain couples TRBV28 to TRBJ1-1; D is perhaps TRBD1 (5 bases). The germline V and J ends were trimmed by 10 bases and 1 base, with 19 bases remaining between them. CDR3 length equals 15 residues. Germline values: CDR1 MDHEN, CDR2 SYDVKM. The CDR3 sequence: CATVFGAGENTEAFF. The CDR3 region has the DNA TGTGCCACCGTATTCGGGGCGGGGGAGAACACTGAAGCTTTCTTT.

Concerning this clonotype: A read error is possible here, since a much larger clone lies one base away. V gene TRBV29-1 combines with J gene TRBJ1-2; a weak D match, TRBD1 (6 bases). V was trimmed by 6 bases and J by 4 bases, leaving 15 bases between them. Germline V CDR1 and CDR2: SQVTM, ANQGSEA. CDR3 length: 13 residues. The CDR3 spells CSVADRPSYGYTF. The CDR3 DNA is TGCAGCGTCGCTGACAGGCCCTCCTATGGCTACACCTTC.

The chain uses TRBV11-2 and TRBJ1-6; D call uncertain. V was shortened by 5 bases and J by 10 bases, with 18 bases between the two germline ends. CDR1 and CDR2 (germline): SGHAT, FQNNGV. The CDR3 runs 15 residues. Written as DNA, the CDR3 is TGTGCCAGCAGCGACTCACGAAGGGTCATCTCACCCCTCCACTTT. Its protein product is CASSDSRRVISPLHF. Variable domain in full (rest from reference TRBV11-2 and TRBJ1-6): EAGVAQSPRYKIIEKRQSVAFWCNPISGHATLYWYQQILGQGPKLLIQFQNNGVVDDSQLPKDRFSAERLKGVDSTLKIQPAKLEDSAVYLCASSDSRRVISPLHFGNGTRLTVT.

This clonotype was seen at least ten times. The V and J genes are TRBV12-3 or TRBV12-4 and TRBJ2-3; D gene unclear. Deletions cut 1 base from V and 3 bases from J, with 14 bases between. There are 16 residues in the CDR3. The CDR3 region has the DNA TGTGCCAGCAGTTTAGTGGGCAAAGGTGGTACAGATACGCAGTATTTT. It yields the protein CASSLVGKGGTDTQYF.

The gene calls are TRBV4-2 and TRBJ2-7; D may be TRBD2 (5 bases). This CDR3 spans 15 amino acids. The V end lost 3 bases, the J end lost 0 bases, and 12 bases lay between the germline ends. From germline, CDR1 is LGHNA and CDR2 YNFKEQ. In DNA, the CDR3 is TGTGCCAGCAGCCAGTCGGACTCCTACTCCTACGAGCAGTACTTC. Translated: CASSQSDSYSYEQYF.

The V and J genes are TRBV7-9 and TRBJ2-5; D might be TRBD1 (6 bases). The CDR3 covers 13 residues. Trimming took 5 bases from V and 5 from J, leaving 12 bases between them. CDR1 and CDR2 (germline): SEHNR, FQNEAQ (reference sequence). The chain's CDR3 is CASSKTGPETQYF. CDR3 DNA: TGTGCCAGCAGCAAGACAGGACCGGAGACCCAGTACTTC.

This clonotype was seen at least ten times. As DNA, the CDR3 is TGCAGCGTTGAGCAGGGTCTCGGGCGTGAGGCTGGAAACACCATATATTTT. Protein: CSVEQGLGREAGNTIYF. This sequence joins TRBV29-1 and TRBJ1-3; possible D gene TRBD1, 5 bases. V was shortened by 3 bases and J by 2 bases, with 20 bases between the two germline ends. The germline CDR1 and CDR2 sequences are SQVTM and ANQGSEA. The CDR3 has 17 residues.

With regard to this clonotype: A much larger clone lies one base from this, so it may be a read error. The rearrangement joins TRBV29-1 to TRBJ2-1; D unresolved. Germline values: CDR1 SQVTM, CDR2 ANQGSEA. V was trimmed by 5 bases and J by 6 bases, leaving 17 bases between them. CDR3 length: 14 amino acids. The CDR3 is CSVPRLGPLNEQFF. DNA of the CDR3: TGCAGCGTTCCCCGCCTCGGCCCGCTCAATGAGCAGTTCTTC.

The chain recombines TRBV4-1 with TRBJ2-7; 12 bases align to TRBD1. Germline trimming cut 8 bases from V and 4 bases from J; bases unmatched to any gene: 3. The CDR3 totals 13 residues. Germline values: CDR1 MGHRA, CDR2 YSYEKL. CDR3 amino acids: CASRGQGAYEQYF. Written as DNA, the CDR3 is TGCGCCAGCCGGGGACAGGGGGCTTACGAGCAGTACTTC.

This clonotype has a count of ten or more. The V gene is TRBV6-1, the J gene TRBJ2-1; a possible D gene is TRBD1 (5 bases). Germline V lookup: CDR1 MNHNS, CDR2 SASEGT. Trimming stripped 1 base from V and 0 bases from J, with 7 bases between. The CDR3 is 15 amino acids. The CDR3 spells CASSEEDISYNEQFF. The CDR3 DNA reads TGTGCCAGCAGTGAAGAGGACATCTCCTACAATGAGCAGTTCTTC.

Points on this clonotype: A much larger clone differs by one base, so this may be a read error. The CDR3 does not close with the conserved phenylalanine or tryptophan, likely indicating a read error. This chain joins TRBV6-2 or TRBV6-3 and TRBJ2-7; no firm D call. The CDR3 runs to 16 residues. Trimming took 0 bases from V and 2 from J, leaving 14 bases between them. Germline lookup yields CDR1 MNHEY and CDR2 SVGEGT. CDR3 bases: TGTGCCAGCAGTTACTCGAGAATTCGCGCGGCCTACGAGCAGTACTTA. It codes for CASSYSRIRAAYEQYL.

The rearrangement joins TRBV5-6 to TRBJ2-4; D might be TRBD1 (6 bases). V lost 3 bases and J 0 bases, leaving 13 bases between the germline ends. This CDR3 contains 16 residues. Germline CDR1 is SGHDT and CDR2 is YYEEEE. CDR3 sequence reads: CASSYLQGLAKNIQYF. CDR3 sequence (DNA): TGTGCCAGCAGCTATCTCCAGGGGCTAGCCAAAAACATTCAGTACTTC.

This chain links TRBV11-2 with TRBJ2-1; weak D call: TRBD1 (5 bases). The CDR3 has 16 amino acids. V lost 7 bases and J lost 6, with 22 bases in between. The germline V gene encodes CDR1 SGHAT and CDR2 FQNNGV. CDR3 loop: CASNRRGTYSPNEQFF. In DNA, the CDR3 is TGTGCCAGCAACCGTAGGGGTACCTACTCCCCCAATGAGCAGTTCTTC.

As to this clonotype: A much larger clone lies a single base off, so this may be a read error. J is TRBJ1-4 and V is TRBV5-5; 7 bases are a match to TRBD1. CDR1 is SGHKS, CDR2 YYEKEE, per germline (reference sequence). The CDR3 has 14 residues. The CDR3 DNA follows: TGTGTCAGCAGCCGGGACAGACTCGCTGAAAAACTGTTTTTT. Translation gives CVSSRDRLAEKLFF.

The table lists this clonotype with a few counts. With a much larger clone just one base away, this may be a read error. This sequence joins TRBV12-3 or TRBV12-4 and TRBJ1-2; 9 bases line up with TRBD1. Trimming took 3 bases from V and 8 from J; bases not matched to a gene: 16. The CDR3 covers 17 residues. CDR3 sequence: CASSFSEQGAKVGGYTF. In nucleotides, the CDR3 is TGTGCCAGCAGTTTTTCGGAACAGGGGGCGAAAGTGGGCGGCTACACCTTC.